This T cell receptor beta chain was sequenced for a study of blood T cell repertoires in COVID-19. CDR3 length equals 18 residues. Germline-derived CDR1 and CDR2 are KGHSH and LQKENI. Germline trimming cut 1 base from V and 6 bases from J; bases unmatched to any gene: 16. Libraries were prepared by immunoSEQ multiplex PCR; TCRdb keeps only in-frame clonotypes and omits some of them. The table records about 200,000 clones, 86% of them present only once. The clonotype originates from a man of 80 years or more with acute or convalescent COVID-19. V usage is TRBV18 and J usage is TRBJ2-7; 9 nucleotides align to TRBD1. What was sequenced was peripheral blood. The CDR3 is CASSPLPGQGGSAREQYF. CDR3 DNA: TGTGCCAGCTCACCACTTCCGGGACAGGGCGGTTCTGCTCGCGAGCAGTACTTC.